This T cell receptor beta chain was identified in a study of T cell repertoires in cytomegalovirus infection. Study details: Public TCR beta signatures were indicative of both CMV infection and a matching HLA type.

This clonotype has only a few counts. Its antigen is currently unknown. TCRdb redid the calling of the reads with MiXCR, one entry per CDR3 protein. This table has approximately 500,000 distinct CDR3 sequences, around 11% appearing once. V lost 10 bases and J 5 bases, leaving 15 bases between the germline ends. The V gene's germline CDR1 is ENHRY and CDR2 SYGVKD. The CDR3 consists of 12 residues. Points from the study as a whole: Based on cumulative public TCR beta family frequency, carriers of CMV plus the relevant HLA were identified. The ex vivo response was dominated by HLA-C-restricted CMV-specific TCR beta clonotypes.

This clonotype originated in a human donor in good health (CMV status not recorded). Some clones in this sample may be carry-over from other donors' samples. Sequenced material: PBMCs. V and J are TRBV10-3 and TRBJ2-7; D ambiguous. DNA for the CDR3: TGTGCCACCGCCGAGCCCCGGGACGAGCAGTACTTC. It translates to CATAEPRDEQYF.